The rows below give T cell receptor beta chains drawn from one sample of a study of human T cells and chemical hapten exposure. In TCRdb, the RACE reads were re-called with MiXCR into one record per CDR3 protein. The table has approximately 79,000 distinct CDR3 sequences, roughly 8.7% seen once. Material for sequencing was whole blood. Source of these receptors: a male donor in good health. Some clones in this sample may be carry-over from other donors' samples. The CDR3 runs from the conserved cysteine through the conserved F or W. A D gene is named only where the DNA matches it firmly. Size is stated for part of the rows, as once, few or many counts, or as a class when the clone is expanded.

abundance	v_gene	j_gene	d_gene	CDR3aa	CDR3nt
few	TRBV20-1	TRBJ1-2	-	CSAEDTSSYGYTF	TGCAGTGCAGAAGACACATCGAGCTATGGCTACACCTTC
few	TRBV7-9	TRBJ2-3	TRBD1	CASSTGTALTDTQYF	TGTGCCAGCAGCACCGGGACAGCCCTCACAGATACGCAGTATTTT
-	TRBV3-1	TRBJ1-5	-	CASSQGLFRGQSNQPQHF	TGTGCCAGCAGCCAAGGTTTATTTCGGGGGCAGAGCAATCAGCCCCAGCATTTT
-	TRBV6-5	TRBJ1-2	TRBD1	CASSITGGDGYTF	TGTGCCAGCAGTATTACAGGGGGAGATGGCTACACCTTC
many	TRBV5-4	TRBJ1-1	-	CASSLGTRTEAFF	TGTGCCAGCAGCTTGGGGACGAGGACTGAAGCTTTCTTT
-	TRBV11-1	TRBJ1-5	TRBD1	CASSQGQGAGNQPQHF	TGTGCCAGCAGCCAGGGACAGGGGGCCGGCAATCAGCCCCAGCATTTT
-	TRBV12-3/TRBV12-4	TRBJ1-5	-	CASSFGGPANQPQHF	TGTGCCAGCAGTTTTGGGGGCCCGGCCAATCAGCCCCAGCATTTT
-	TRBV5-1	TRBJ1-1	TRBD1	CASSLTTGKPEAFF	TGCGCCAGCAGCTTGACGACAGGGAAACCTGAAGCTTTCTTT
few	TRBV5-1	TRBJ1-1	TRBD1	CASSFGLTGGSTLNTEAFF	TGCGCCAGCAGCTTCGGACTAACAGGGGGCTCCACTTTGAACACTGAAGCTTTCTTT
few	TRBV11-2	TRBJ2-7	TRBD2	CASSFRSTSGRAIYEQYF	TGTGCCAGCAGCTTTCGTTCTACTAGCGGGAGGGCCATATACGAGCAGTACTTC
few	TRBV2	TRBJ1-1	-	CASGITEGGDEAFF	TGTGCCAGCGGGATTACAGAGGGAGGCGATGAAGCTTTCTTT
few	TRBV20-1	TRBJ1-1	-	CSAGTGNTEAFF	TGCAGTGCGGGGACGGGAAACACTGAAGCTTTCTTT
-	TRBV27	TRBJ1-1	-	CASSLDPDTEAFF	TGTGCCAGCAGTTTGGACCCCGACACTGAAGCTTTCTTT
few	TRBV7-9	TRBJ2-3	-	CASSLEGFTDTQYF	TGTGCCAGCAGCTTGGAAGGATTCACAGATACGCAGTATTTT
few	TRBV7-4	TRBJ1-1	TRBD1	CASSPSDRDSNTEAFF	TGTGCCAGCAGCCCGTCAGACAGGGATTCGAACACTGAAGCTTTCTTT
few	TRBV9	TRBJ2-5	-	CASSVDPEDWGQETQYF	TGTGCCAGCAGCGTAGACCCAGAAGACTGGGGACAAGAGACCCAGTACTTC
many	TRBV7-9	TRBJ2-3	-	CASSLRLGVSTDTQYF	TGTGCCAGCAGCTTAAGATTGGGAGTTAGCACAGATACGCAGTATTTT
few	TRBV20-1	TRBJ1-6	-	CSARPVANSPLHF	TGCAGTGCTCGCCCGGTTGCCAATTCACCCCTCCACTTT
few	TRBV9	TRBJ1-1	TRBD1	CASSVEGTGGSEAFF	TGTGCCAGCAGCGTAGAGGGGACAGGGGGTTCTGAAGCTTTCTTT
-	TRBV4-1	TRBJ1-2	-	CASSRTIITGSGYTF	TGCGCCAGCAGCCGGACTATAATCACAGGGAGCGGCTACACCTTC
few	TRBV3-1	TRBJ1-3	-	CASSQEDWTPASGNTIYF	TGTGCCAGCAGCCAAGAAGATTGGACACCGGCCTCTGGAAACACCATATATTTT
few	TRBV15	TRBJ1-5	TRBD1	CATSVRMSSGTGAQPQHF	TGTGCCACCAGCGTCCGGATGTCATCCGGGACAGGGGCCCAGCCCCAGCATTTT
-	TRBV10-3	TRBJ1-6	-	CAIRGVGGSPLHF	TGTGCCATCAGGGGGGTTGGGGGTTCACCCCTCCACTTT
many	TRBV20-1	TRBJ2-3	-	CSVPPGTASTDTQYF	TGCAGTGTTCCGCCGGGGACGGCTAGCACAGATACGCAGTATTTT
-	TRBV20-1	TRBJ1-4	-	CSARGAWQGNEKLFF	TGCAGTGCTAGAGGAGCGTGGCAGGGGAATGAAAAACTGTTTTTT
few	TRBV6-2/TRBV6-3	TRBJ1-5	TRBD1	CASSLDRNSNQPQHF	TGTGCCAGCAGCTTGGACAGGAATAGCAATCAGCCCCAGCATTTT
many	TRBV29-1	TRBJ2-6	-	CSVDEGDGANVLTF	TGCAGCGTTGACGAGGGGGATGGGGCCAACGTCCTGACTTTC
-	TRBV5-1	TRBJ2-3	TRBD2	CASSLPSGSTDTQYF	TGCGCCAGCAGCTTGCCTAGCGGGAGTACAGATACGCAGTATTTT
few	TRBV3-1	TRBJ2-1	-	CASSQGETPGQIF	TGTGCCAGCAGCCAAGGGGAGACCCCTGGGCAGATCTTC
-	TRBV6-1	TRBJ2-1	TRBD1	CASSEVGQVYNEQFF	TGTGCCAGCAGTGAAGTAGGACAGGTCTACAATGAGCAGTTCTTC
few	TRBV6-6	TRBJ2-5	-	CASGSQGGGSETQYF	TGTGCCAGCGGTTCACAGGGAGGTGGGTCGGAGACCCAGTACTTC
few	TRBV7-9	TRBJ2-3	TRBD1	CASSTGTGDTDTQYF	TGTGCCAGCAGCACCGGGACAGGGGACACAGATACGCAGTATTTT
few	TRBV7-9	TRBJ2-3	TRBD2	CASSLKDVRRGGQDTQYF	TGTGCCAGCAGCTTAAAGGACGTGCGGCGGGGGGGCCAAGATACGCAGTATTTT
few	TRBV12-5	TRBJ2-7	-	CASGLQGPLGEQYF	TGTGCTAGTGGTTTGCAGGGGCCTCTCGGGGAGCAGTACTTC
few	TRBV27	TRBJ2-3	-	CASSPTWGGPTDTQYF	TGTGCCAGCAGTCCCACGTGGGGGGGCCCCACAGATACGCAGTATTTT
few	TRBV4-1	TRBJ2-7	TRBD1	CASSQGTGLGEQYF	TGCGCCAGCAGCCAAGGGACAGGCTTAGGCGAGCAGTACTTC
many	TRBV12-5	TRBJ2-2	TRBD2	CASGFLAGGPDTGELFF	TGTGCTAGTGGTTTCCTAGCGGGAGGGCCGGACACCGGGGAGCTGTTTTTT
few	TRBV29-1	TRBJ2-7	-	CSVDGGWGYEQYF	TGCAGCGTTGACGGGGGCTGGGGGTACGAGCAGTACTTC
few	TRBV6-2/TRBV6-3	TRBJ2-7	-	CASSNGESYEQYF	TGTGCCAGCAGCAACGGGGAAAGCTACGAGCAGTACTTC
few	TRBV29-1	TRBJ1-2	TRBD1	CSAGTEGYTF	TGCAGCGCCGGGACAGAAGGCTACACCTTC
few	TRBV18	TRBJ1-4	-	CASSPGYGNEKLFF	TGTGCCAGCTCACCAGGGTATGGTAATGAAAAACTGTTTTTT
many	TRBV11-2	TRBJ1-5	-	CASSLASDSNQPQHF	TGTGCCAGCAGCTTAGCCAGCGATAGCAATCAGCCCCAGCATTTT
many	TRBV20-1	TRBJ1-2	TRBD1	CSADRTGNNYGYTF	TGCAGTGCAGATAGGACAGGGAATAACTATGGCTACACCTTC
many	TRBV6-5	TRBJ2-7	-	CASSSLSTGNYEQYF	TGTGCCAGCAGTTCCCTAAGTACAGGGAACTACGAGCAGTACTTC
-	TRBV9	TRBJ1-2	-	CASSVAWPGNYGYTF	TGTGCCAGCAGCGTAGCCTGGCCAGGGAACTATGGCTACACCTTC
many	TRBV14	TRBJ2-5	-	CASSQSRTQYF	TGTGCCAGCAGCCAATCCCGGACCCAGTACTTC
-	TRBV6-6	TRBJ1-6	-	CATSEGRGFSPLHF	TGTGCCACCAGTGAGGGACGTGGATTTTCACCCCTCCACTTT
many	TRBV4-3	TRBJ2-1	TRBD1	CASSPVADRSRGSYNEQFF	TGCGCCAGCAGCCCCGTTGCTGACAGGTCCAGGGGGTCCTACAATGAGCAGTTCTTC
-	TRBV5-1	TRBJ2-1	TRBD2	CASSWINGTSYNEQFF	TGCGCCAGCAGCTGGATCAACGGGACTAGCTACAATGAGCAGTTCTTC
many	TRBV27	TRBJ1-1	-	CASSFRGTEAFF	TGTGCCAGCAGTTTTCGGGGAACTGAAGCTTTCTTT
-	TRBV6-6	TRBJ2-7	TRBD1	CASSLTGSSYEQYF	TGTGCCAGCAGCTTGACAGGGAGCTCCTACGAGCAGTACTTC